This T cell receptor beta chain was recovered during a study of CD8+ T cells in alopecia areata. Regarding the study as a whole: Higher clonality was seen in lesional scalp than in normal scalp, especially in alopecia totalis/universalis. TCR sharing was clearer in mice than between patients, perhaps partly owing to patient HLA diversity.

Reverse transcribed after extraction, RNA yielded cDNA as the sequencing template. Data came from immunoSEQ multiplex PCR; TCRdb stores just in-frame clones and leaves some out. The sample shows about 110,000 clones, 45% to 60% of them seen only once. This clone has a handful of counts. The antigen is unknown. This CDR3 contains 12 residues. Trimming took off 4 bases at V and 1 base at J, with 5 bases between the two ends. CDR1 and CDR2 (germline): PRHDT, FYEKMQ (reference sequence). The chain joins TRBV13 to TRBJ2-7; no firm D call. Input material: NKG2D-low CD8+ T cells sorted from blood. The receptor's source is a human donor with alopecia areata. CDR3 DNA: TGTGCCAGCAGCTCGAATTCCTACGAGCAGTACTTC. Protein: CASSSNSYEQYF.